The entry below describes one TCR beta chain. Authors' processing steps: For nucleated cells, counts were estimated from reference gene primer amplification. Profiling relied on immunoSEQ multiplex PCR, and the TCRdb table lists in-frame clones only, not all of them. V, J and clone size are those of that table, while D and trimming were read from the DNA. Counted here are approximately 52,000 clones, 86% occurring once; the ten biggest clones make up 1.3%. This record comes from a study of blood T cell repertoires in COVID-19. Background on the study: Acute and convalescent COVID-19 specimens originated in the United States, Italy and Spain. Nucleic acid was either cDNA or gDNA, and it came from T cells, B-cell-depleted T cells, or PBMCs.

The CDR3 loop spans 14 amino acids. The V gene lost 2 bases and the J gene lost 1 base, with 8 bases spanning the gap. Per the germline V gene, CDR1 is MNHEY and CDR2 is SVGEGT. This TCR derives from a man aged 60 to 75 with acute or convalescent COVID-19. Sequenced sample: peripheral blood. The chain joins TRBV6-2 or TRBV6-3 to TRBJ1-1; the D is unclear. The CDR3 region has the DNA TGTGCCAGCAGTTACCGGGTCAGGAACACTGAAGCTTTCTTT. Translation: CASSYRVRNTEAFF.